This entry describes one TCR beta chain. Its target is unknown. Treatment reported: 10-day PBMC culture with coronavirus spike peptide pools or control peptides (ViraFEST assay). Trimming took 6 bases from V and 5 from J; bases not matched to a gene: 6. The CDR3 length is 13 residues. Oncomine TCR Beta short-read sequencing was applied to DNA from cultured CD4+ T cells. Each CDR3 protein gets one entry after TCRdb re-called the PCR reads with MiXCR. The data show around 14,000 distinct CDR3 sequences, 40% to 60% seen once. This sample stems from a study of vaccination and CD4 T cells after COVID-19. Looking at the study overall: The authors used overlapping spike peptides from SARS-CoV-2, HCoV-NL63, HCoV-OC43 and HCoV-229E to stimulate cells. Control cultures, each given a CEFX pool, an HIV-1 Nef pool, or no peptide, were included.

Notes on the study in general: Apart from involving relatively few convalescent patients, the work omitted early post-infection timepoints.

This chain connects TRBV12-3 or TRBV12-4 to TRBJ2-5, with 7 bases lining up with TRBD1. The sample comprised CD4+ T cells from blood, cultured in vitro. The source is a human donor who had recovered from COVID-19. CDR3 loop: CASSLDRSETQYF. CDR3 bases: TGTGCCAGCAGCCTGGACAGGTCGGAGACCCAGTACTTC.